The source of this T cell receptor beta chain is a study of CD8 T cells in ankylosing spondylitis. General study findings and limits: In ankylosing spondylitis patients, matched synovial fluid reportedly showed significant enrichment of disease-linked clones. Disease-linked clones were CD8+ and relatively rare in peripheral blood. Roughly eight highly homologous variants made up a TCR beta motif that seemed to typify ankylosing spondylitis blood.

On this clonotype: The antigen is undetermined.

The junction had 5 bases not matched to a gene; V was cut back by 5 bases and J by 7 bases. CDR3 size: 14 residues. In germline, CDR1 is MNHEY, CDR2 SVGEGT. Quantitative 5'-RACE with molecular barcodes produced the TCR beta libraries. MiXCR, run by TCRdb on the 5' RACE reads, gives a single entry per CDR3 protein. The data show 500,000 to 550,000 distinct CDR3 sequences, about an eighth seen once. The J gene is TRBJ2-2, the V gene TRBV6-2 or TRBV6-3; 9 positions match TRBD2. The clonotype comes from a male donor with ankylosing spondylitis. Sequencing was carried out using blood, either unsorted or a sorted T cell fraction (not recorded which). CDR3 region: CASSPAGGIGELFF. The DNA of the CDR3 is TGTGCCAGCAGTCCAGCGGGAGGTATCGGGGAGCTGTTTTTT.